Reported below is one T cell receptor beta chain. Investigators sought sequencing depths of between 1 in 200,000 and 1 in 1 million T cells. Repertoires were generated with immunoSEQ multiplex PCR, while TCRdb's copy carries only in-frame clones and drops some. The data contain about 200,000 clones, 72% of them singletons. Library input was roughly 1.8 micrograms of DNA from cryopreserved PBMCs. Germline lookup yields CDR1 GTSNPN and CDR2 SVGIG (reference sequence). The CDR3 covers 18 residues. V trimming: 0 bases; J trimming: 5 bases; junction bases outside the gene matches: 17. The sample originates from a study of cytotoxic CD8 clonotypes in ibrutinib-treated CLL. Across the whole study: Mean values per sample were a few hundred thousand productive templates and under 100,000 productive rearrangements.

The source material was PBMCs, sampled after 24 months of ibrutinib treatment. The chain links TRBV30 to TRBJ1-1; TRBD1 agrees at 8 bases. The source of this sequence is a human donor with chronic lymphocytic leukemia. CDR3: CAWSVGGQVGGPGTEAFF. The CDR3, as DNA: TGTGCCTGGAGTGTAGGGGGACAGGTCGGCGGACCAGGTACTGAAGCTTTCTTT.